The 7 T cell receptor beta chains presented below share a single source sample, sequenced in a study of shared clonotypes between healthy human individuals. Profiled with immunoSEQ multiplex PCR; TCRdb holds only in-frame clones, not every one. The data contain about 2.3 million clones, 85% to 95% of them singletons. Material for sequencing was naive CD4+ T cells from PBMCs. The sample's subset: CD45RA+ positively selected. Source of these receptors: a man younger than 30 in good health. Some clones in this sample may be carry-over from other donors' samples.

This clone has just one count. Here the CDR3 DNA reads TGTGCCAGCAGCGCTCGGGACATGGGTACGCAGTATTTT. Translation gives CASSARDMGTQYF. The chain employs TRBV9 and TRBJ2-3; TRBD1 is a possible D gene (6 bases). The CDR3 extends over 13 amino acids. The V end lost 3 bases, the J end lost 8 bases, and 13 bases lay between the germline ends. CDR1 and CDR2 from the germline V gene are SGDLS and YYNGEE. Supplemented by reference TRBV9 and TRBJ2-3, the full variable domain reads DSGVTQTPKHLITATGQRVTLRCSPRSGDLSVYWYQQSLDQGLQFLIQYYNGEERAKGNILERFSAQQFPDLHSELNLSSLELGDSALYFCASSARDMGTQYFGPGTRLTVL.

The rearrangement links TRBV18 to TRBJ1-1; D might be TRBD1 (5 bases). Trimming left V 1 base short and J 4 bases short, with 13 bases between. Germline values: CDR1 KGHSH, CDR2 LQKENI. The CDR3 contains 15 residues. CDR3 in DNA: TGTGCCAGCTCACCACAGGGGTCGCACCTCACTGAAGCTTTCTTT. Translation: CASSPQGSHLTEAFF.

The V call is TRBV28, the J call TRBJ1-2, with 7 nucleotides matching TRBD1. This CDR3 comprises 15 residues. CDR1 is MDHEN, CDR2 SYDVKM, per germline. V gave up 9 bases and J gave up 5 bases; unmatched junction bases: 15. CDR3 amino acids: CASRAEGADPYGYTF. The CDR3 DNA reads as TGTGCCAGTCGCGCTGAGGGGGCGGACCCTTATGGCTACACCTTC.

This chain uses TRBV6-6 with TRBJ1-1; the D gene is possibly TRBD1 (6 bases). CDR1 MNHNY and CDR2 SVGAGI come from the germline V gene (reference sequence). CDR3 length equals 15 residues. Trimming removed 8 bases from V and 1 base from J, with 17 bases in between. CDR3 amino acids: CASFGGPWTNTEAFF. The DNA of the CDR3 is TGTGCCAGCTTCGGGGGGCCCTGGACGAACACTGAAGCTTTCTTT.

The chain joins TRBV6-5 to TRBJ1-4; TRBD1 might be the D (6 bases). The germline CDR1 and CDR2 sequences are MNHEY and SVGAGI. The CDR3 totals 14 residues. V gave up 6 bases and J gave up 0 bases, with 8 bases separating them. Here the CDR3 reads CASRRTATNEKLFF. The DNA for the CDR3 is TGTGCCAGCAGGAGGACAGCAACTAATGAAAAACTGTTTTTT.

Remarks on this clone: Different DNA sequences within this sample yield the same CDR3. The rearrangement joins TRBV7-3 to TRBJ1-1; TRBD1 is a possible D gene (5 bases). Germline CDR1 SGHTA, CDR2 FQGTGA. V dropped 4 bases and J dropped 0 bases, with 9 bases sitting between them. CDR3 length: 14 residues. The chain's CDR3 is CASSSQGMNTEAFF. The CDR3 coding sequence is TGTGCCAGCAGCTCGCAGGGAATGAACACTGAAGCTTTCTTT.

Notes on this clone: Other DNA sequences in the same sample also yield this CDR3. The chain is built from TRBV5-1 and TRBJ1-2, with 11 bases fitting TRBD1. Germline V gene lookup returns CDR1 SGHRS and CDR2 YFSETQ. CDR3 size: 15 residues. V lost 4 bases and J lost 5; bases outside the gene matches: 7. The CDR3 loop is CASSLGQGASYGYTF. The CDR3 DNA is TGCGCCAGCAGCCTCGGACAGGGGGCCTCATATGGCTACACCTTC.